Sequencing of this T cell receptor (beta chain) was carried out in a study of T cells in Graves' hyperthyroidism and ophthalmopathy. Overall study: Once the initial diagnosis was made, peripheral blood was obtained before any treatment.

It was RNA transcripts that yielded the amplified TCR beta CDR3 regions. An initial round of RT-PCR targeting the TCR CDR3 relied on the HTBI primer set. In TCRdb, the multiplex PCR reads were re-called with MiXCR into one record per CDR3 protein. The sample lists 300,000 to 450,000 distinct CDR3 sequences, about 15% seen once, with 34% in the top ten. V was trimmed by 2 bases and J by 3 bases, leaving 4 bases between them. The CDR3 consists of 11 residues. Germline CDR1 and CDR2: SQVTM and ANQGSEA. The blood specimen was taken at initial hyperthyroidism diagnosis, before any ophthalmopathy symptoms. This clonotype was detected ten times or more.

The source material was blood. The TCR originated in a woman aged 25 to 39 with Graves' hyperthyroidism that later progressed to Graves' ophthalmopathy. V and J are TRBV29-1 and TRBJ1-1, with D hard to call. DNA of the CDR3: TGCAGCGTTGAACCGGACACTGAAGCTTTCTTT. Translation: CSVEPDTEAFF. The full variable domain, completed using reference TRBV29-1 and TRBJ1-1, is SAVISQKPSRDICQRGTSLTIQCQVDSQVTMMFWYRQQPGQSLTLIATANQGSEATYESGFVIDKFPISRPNLTFSTLTVSNMSPEDSSIYLCSVEPDTEAFFGQGTRLTVV.